The T cell receptor beta chain described here comes from a study of blood T cells in healthy people across ages. Findings and caveats of the study: Researchers report that TCR beta diversity correlated strongly with naive T cell percentage. Both naive CD4+ cell counts and diversity were greater in long-lived donors than in aged donors.

The CDR3 totals 11 residues. Germline lookup yields CDR1 MGHDK and CDR2 SYGVNS. As concerns this clonotype: The antigen remains undetermined.

With a J-beta primer mix and a sample-barcoded 5' primer, a second PCR ran 7 to 11 cycles. TCRdb called the 5' RACE reads again in MiXCR, with one record for every CDR3 protein. The sample consists of under 2,000,000 distinct CDR3 sequences, approximately 50% of them appearing once. The sequence came from a middle-aged woman in good health. The genes are TRBV25-1 and TRBJ2-5, with a tentative D call TRBD2 (5 bases). The sequenced material came from blood. In nucleotides, the CDR3 is TGTGTCGACGAGGGTTTTGAGACCCAGTACTTC. Encoded protein: CVDEGFETQYF.